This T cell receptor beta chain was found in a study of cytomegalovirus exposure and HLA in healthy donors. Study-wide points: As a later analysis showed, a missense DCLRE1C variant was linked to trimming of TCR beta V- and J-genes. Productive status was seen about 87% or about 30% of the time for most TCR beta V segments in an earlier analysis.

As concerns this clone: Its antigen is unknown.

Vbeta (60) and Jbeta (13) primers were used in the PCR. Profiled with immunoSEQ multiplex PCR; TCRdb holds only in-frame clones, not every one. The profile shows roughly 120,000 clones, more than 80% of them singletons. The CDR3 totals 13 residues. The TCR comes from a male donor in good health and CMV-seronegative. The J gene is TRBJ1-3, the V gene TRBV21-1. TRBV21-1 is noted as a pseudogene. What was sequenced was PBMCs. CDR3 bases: TGTGCCAGCAACCCGGGAGGGGGGTGTACCATATATTTT. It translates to CASNPGGGCTIYF.